The clone carrying this TCR beta chain was seen a few times. Its target is not known. The time point: blood 4 weeks post-SBRT, at nephrectomy. The treatment: 15 Gy SBRT to primary tumor, nephrectomy 4 weeks later. Nephrectomy followed 15 Gy stereotactic body radiation by 4 weeks. Clear cell pathology was present in this patient's renal cell carcinoma. Method: immunoSEQ multiplex PCR; TCRdb's copy keeps in-frame clones and lacks some. The profile shows around 77,000 clones, 83% of them singletons. This sample was taken from a study of radiation and T cells in renal cell carcinoma. Study-wide results and limits: Pretreatment tumor biopsies were lacking, so baseline clonotypes are unknown.

This TCR was recovered from an older woman with renal cell carcinoma. The material sequenced was blood, taken from a patient whose treatment included radiotherapy and nephrectomy.

For the CDR3, the DNA is TGTGCCAGTAGTATTATTCAGACAGGGTACAGCAATCAGCCCCAGCATTTT. The encoded protein is CASSIIQTGYSNQPQHF. V and J are TRBV19 and TRBJ1-5; 7 nucleotides line up with TRBD1. With 3 bases clipped from V and 1 base from J, the junction kept 9 bases outside the gene matches. The CDR3 covers 17 residues. Germline assignment: CDR1 LNHDA and CDR2 SQIVND (reference sequence).